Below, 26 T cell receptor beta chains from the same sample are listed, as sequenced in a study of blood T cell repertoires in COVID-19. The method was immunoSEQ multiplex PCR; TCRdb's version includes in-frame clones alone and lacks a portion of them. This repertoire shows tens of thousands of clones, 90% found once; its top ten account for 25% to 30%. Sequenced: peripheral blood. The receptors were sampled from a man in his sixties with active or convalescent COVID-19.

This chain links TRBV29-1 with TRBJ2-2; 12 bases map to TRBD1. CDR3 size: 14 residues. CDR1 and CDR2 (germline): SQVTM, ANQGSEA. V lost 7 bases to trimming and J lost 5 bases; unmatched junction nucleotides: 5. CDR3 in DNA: TGCAGCGGGGGACAGGGGGCACATACCGGGGAGCTGTTTTTT. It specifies CSGGQGAHTGELFF.

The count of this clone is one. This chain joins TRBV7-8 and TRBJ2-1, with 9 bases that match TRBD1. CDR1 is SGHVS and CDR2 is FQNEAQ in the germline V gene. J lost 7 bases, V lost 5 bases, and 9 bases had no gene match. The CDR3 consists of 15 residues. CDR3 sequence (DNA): TGTGCCAGCAGCGAGGGGACAGGGTCTCGGAATGAGCAGTTCTTC. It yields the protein CASSEGTGSRNEQFF. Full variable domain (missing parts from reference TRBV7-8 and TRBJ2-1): GAGVSQSPRYKVAKRGQDVALRCDPISGHVSLFWYQQALGQGPEFLTYFQNEAQLDKSGLPSDRFFAERPEGSVSTLKIQRTQQEDSAVYLCASSEGTGSRNEQFFGPGTRLTVL.

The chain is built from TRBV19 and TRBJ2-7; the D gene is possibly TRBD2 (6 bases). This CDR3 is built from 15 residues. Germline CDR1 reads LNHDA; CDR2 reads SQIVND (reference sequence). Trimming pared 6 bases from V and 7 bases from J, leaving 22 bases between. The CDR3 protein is CASSRSGDVLEEQYF. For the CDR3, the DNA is TGTGCCAGTAGCCGCTCGGGGGATGTCCTAGAAGAGCAGTACTTC.

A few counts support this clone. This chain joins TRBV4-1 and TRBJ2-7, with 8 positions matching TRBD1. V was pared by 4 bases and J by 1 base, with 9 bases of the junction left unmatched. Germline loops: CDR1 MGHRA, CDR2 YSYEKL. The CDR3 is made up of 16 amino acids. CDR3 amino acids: CASSRSTGGRSYEQYF. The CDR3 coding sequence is TGCGCCAGCAGCCGCAGCACAGGGGGAAGGTCCTACGAGCAGTACTTC.

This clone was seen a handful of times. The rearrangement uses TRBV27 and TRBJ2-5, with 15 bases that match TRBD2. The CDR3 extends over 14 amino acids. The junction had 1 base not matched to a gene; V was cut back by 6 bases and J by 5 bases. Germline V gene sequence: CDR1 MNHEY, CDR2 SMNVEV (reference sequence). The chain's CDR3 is CASRGTSGRETQYF. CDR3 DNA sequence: TGTGCCAGCAGGGGGACTAGCGGGAGGGAGACCCAGTACTTC.

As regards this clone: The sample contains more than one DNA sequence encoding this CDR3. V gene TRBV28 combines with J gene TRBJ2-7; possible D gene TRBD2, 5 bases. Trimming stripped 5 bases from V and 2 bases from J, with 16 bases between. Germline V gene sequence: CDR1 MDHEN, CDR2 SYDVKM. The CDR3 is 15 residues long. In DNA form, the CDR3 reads TGTGCCAGCAGTCACCTGGAAGGAGGAGCCTACGAGCAGTACTTC. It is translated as CASSHLEGGAYEQYF.

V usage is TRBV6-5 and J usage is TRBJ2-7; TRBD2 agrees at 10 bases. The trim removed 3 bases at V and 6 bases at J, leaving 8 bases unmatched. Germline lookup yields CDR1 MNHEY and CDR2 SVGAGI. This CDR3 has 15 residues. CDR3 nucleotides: TGTGCCAGCAGTTATAGCGGGAGGTCCCTTGCCGAGCAGTACTTC. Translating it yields CASSYSGRSLAEQYF.

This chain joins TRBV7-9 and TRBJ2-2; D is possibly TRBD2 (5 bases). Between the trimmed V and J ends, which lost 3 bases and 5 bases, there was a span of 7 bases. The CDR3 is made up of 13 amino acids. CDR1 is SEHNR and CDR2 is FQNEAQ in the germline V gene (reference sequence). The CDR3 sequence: CASSFSGTGELFF. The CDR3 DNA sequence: TGTGCCAGCAGCTTTTCGGGGACCGGGGAGCTGTTTTTT. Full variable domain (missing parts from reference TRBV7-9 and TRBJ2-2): DTGVSQNPRHKITKRGQNVTFRCDPISEHNRLYWYRQTLGQGPEFLTYFQNEAQLEKSRLLSDRFSAERPKGSFSTLEIQRTEQGDSAMYLCASSFSGTGELFFGEGSRLTVL.

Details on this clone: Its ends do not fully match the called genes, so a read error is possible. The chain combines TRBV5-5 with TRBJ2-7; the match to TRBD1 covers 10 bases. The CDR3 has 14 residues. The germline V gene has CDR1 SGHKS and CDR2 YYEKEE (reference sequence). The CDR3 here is CASGGGQGSSEQYF. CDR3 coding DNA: TGTGCCAGCGGGGGGGGACAGGGGTCCTCCGAGCAGTACTTC. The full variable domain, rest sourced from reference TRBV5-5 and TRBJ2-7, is DAGVTQSPTHLIKTRGQQVTLRCSPISGHKSVSWYQQVLGQGPQFIFQYYEKEERGRGNFPDRFSARQFPNYSSELNVNALLLGDSALYLCASGGGQGSSEQYFGPGTRLTVT.

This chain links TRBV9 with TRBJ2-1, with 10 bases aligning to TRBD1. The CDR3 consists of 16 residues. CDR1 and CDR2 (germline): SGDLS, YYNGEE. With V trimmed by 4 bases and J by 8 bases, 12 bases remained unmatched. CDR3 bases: TGTGCCAGCAGCCCTGGAGGGACAGGGGTGCTCGATGAGCAGTTCTTC. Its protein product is CASSPGGTGVLDEQFF. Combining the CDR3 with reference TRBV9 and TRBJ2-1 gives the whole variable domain DSGVTQTPKHLITATGQRVTLRCSPRSGDLSVYWYQQSLDQGLQFLIQYYNGEERAKGNILERFSAQQFPDLHSELNLSSLELGDSALYFCASSPGGTGVLDEQFFGPGTRLTVL.

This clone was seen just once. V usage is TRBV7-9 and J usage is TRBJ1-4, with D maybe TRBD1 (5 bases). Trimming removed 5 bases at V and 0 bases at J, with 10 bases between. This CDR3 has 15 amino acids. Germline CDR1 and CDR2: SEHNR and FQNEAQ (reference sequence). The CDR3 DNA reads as TGTGCCAGCAGCGCGACAGAAACAACTAATGAAAAACTGTTTTTT. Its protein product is CASSATETTNEKLFF.

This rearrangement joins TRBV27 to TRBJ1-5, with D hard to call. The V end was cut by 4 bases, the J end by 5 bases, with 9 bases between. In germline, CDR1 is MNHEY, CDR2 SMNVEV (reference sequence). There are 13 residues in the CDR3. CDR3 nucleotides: TGTGCCAGCAGTTCTGAGGGCGATCAGCCCCAGCATTTT. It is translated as CASSSEGDQPQHF.

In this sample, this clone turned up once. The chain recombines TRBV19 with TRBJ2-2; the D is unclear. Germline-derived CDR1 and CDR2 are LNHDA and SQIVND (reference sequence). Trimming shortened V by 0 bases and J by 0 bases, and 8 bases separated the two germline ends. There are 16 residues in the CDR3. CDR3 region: CASSIDQAPNTGELFF. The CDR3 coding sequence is TGTGCCAGTAGTATAGATCAGGCGCCGAACACCGGGGAGCTGTTTTTT.

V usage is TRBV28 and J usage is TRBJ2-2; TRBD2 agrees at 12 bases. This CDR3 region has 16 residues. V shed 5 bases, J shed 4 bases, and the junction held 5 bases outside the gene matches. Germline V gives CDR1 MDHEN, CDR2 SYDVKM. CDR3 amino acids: CASSHRLAGVTGELFF. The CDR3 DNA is TGTGCCAGCAGTCACCGACTAGCGGGAGTCACCGGGGAGCTGTTTTTT. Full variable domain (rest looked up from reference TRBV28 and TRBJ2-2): DVKVTQSSRYLVKRTGEKVFLECVQDMDHENMFWYRQDPGLGLRLIYFSYDVKMKEKGDIPEGYSVSREKKERFSLILESASTNQTSMYLCASSHRLAGVTGELFFGEGSRLTVL.

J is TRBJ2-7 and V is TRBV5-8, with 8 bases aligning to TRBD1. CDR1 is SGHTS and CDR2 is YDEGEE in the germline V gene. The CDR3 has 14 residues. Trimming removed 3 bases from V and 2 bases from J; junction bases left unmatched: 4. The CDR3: CASSWTTGAYEQYF. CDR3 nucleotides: TGTGCCAGCAGCTGGACGACAGGGGCCTACGAGCAGTACTTC.

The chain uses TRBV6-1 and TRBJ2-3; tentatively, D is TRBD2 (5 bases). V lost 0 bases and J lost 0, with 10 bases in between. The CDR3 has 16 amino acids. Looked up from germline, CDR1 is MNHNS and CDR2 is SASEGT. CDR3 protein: CASSEAQLDSTDTQYF. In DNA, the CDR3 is TGTGCCAGCAGTGAAGCGCAACTAGATAGCACAGATACGCAGTATTTT.

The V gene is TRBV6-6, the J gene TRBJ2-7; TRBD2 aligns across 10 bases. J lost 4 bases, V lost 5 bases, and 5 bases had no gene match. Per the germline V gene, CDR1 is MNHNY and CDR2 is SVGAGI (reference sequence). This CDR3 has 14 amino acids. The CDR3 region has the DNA TGTGCCAGCAGTAAACTAGCGGGATCATACGAGCAGTACTTC. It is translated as CASSKLAGSYEQYF.

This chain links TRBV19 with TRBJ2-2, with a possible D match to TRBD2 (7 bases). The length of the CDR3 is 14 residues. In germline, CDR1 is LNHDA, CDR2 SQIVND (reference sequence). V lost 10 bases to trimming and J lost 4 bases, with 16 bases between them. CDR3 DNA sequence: TGTGCCACGAGGGGGGGGACCTTCACCGGGGAGCTGTTTTTT. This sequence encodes CATRGGTFTGELFF.

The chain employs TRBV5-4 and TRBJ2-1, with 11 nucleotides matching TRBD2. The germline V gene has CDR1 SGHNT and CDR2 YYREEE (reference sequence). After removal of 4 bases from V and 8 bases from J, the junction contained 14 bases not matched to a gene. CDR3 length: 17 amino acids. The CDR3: CASSQGVRSGRAYEQFF. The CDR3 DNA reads TGTGCCAGCAGCCAGGGGGTCCGTAGCGGGAGGGCGTATGAGCAGTTCTTC. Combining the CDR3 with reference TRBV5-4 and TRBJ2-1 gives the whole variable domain ETGVTQSPTHLIKTRGQQVTLRCSSQSGHNTVSWYQQALGQGPQFIFQYYREEENGRGNFPPRFSGLQFPNYSSELNVNALELDDSALYLCASSQGVRSGRAYEQFFGPGTRLTVL.

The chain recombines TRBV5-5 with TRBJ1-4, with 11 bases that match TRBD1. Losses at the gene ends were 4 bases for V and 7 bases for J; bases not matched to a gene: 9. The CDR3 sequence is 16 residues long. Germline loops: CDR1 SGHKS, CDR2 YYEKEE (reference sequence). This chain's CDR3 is CASSQRTGGAGEKLFF. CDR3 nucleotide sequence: TGTGCCAGCAGCCAAAGGACAGGGGGCGCGGGTGAAAAACTGTTTTTT. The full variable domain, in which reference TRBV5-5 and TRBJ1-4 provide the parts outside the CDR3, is DAGVTQSPTHLIKTRGQQVTLRCSPISGHKSVSWYQQVLGQGPQFIFQYYEKEERGRGNFPDRFSARQFPNYSSELNVNALLLGDSALYLCASSQRTGGAGEKLFFGSGTQLSVL.

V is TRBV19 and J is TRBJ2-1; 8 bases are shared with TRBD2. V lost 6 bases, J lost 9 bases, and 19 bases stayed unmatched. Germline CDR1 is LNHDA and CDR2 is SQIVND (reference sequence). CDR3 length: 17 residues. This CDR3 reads CASSLEGTGRVRGEQFF. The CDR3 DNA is TGTGCCAGTAGCCTTGAGGGGACCGGGAGGGTCAGGGGTGAGCAGTTCTTC.

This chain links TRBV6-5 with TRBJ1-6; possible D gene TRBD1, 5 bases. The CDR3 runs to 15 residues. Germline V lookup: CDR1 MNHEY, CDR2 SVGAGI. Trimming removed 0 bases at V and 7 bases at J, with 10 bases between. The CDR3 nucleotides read TGTGCCAGCAGTTACTCGCAGGGCAACAATTCACCCCTCCACTTT. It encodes CASSYSQGNNSPLHF.

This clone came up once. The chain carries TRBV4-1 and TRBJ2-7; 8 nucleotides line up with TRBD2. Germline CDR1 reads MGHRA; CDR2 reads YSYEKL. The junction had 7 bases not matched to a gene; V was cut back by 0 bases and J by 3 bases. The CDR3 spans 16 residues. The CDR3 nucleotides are TGCGCCAGCAGCCAAGAAGGGAAGCGGGGGAACTACGAGCAGTACTTC. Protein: CASSQEGKRGNYEQYF.

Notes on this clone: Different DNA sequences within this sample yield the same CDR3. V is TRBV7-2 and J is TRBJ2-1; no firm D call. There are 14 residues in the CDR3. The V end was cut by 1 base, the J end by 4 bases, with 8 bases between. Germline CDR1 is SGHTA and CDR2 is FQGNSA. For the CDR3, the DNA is TGTGCCAGCAGCTTAGTGTCCAGTTACAATGAGCAGTTCTTC. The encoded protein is CASSLVSSYNEQFF.

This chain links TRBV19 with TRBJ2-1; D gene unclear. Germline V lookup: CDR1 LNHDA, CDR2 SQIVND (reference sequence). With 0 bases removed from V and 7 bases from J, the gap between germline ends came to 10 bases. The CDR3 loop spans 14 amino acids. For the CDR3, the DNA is TGTGCCAGTAGTATAGATCAGGTTAAAAATGAGCAGTTCTTC. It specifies CASSIDQVKNEQFF.

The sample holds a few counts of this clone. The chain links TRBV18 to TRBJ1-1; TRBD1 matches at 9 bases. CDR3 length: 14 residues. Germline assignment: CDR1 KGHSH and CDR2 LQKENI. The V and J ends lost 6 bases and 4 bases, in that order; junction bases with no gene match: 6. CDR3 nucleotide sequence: TGTGCCAGCTCGTTGGGACAGGGAGGCACTGAAGCTTTCTTT. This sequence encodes CASSLGQGGTEAFF.